The 2 T cell receptor beta chains in this list originate from one sample, sequenced in a study of shared clonotypes between healthy human individuals. Sequenced by immunoSEQ multiplex PCR; TCRdb stores in-frame clones only, minus some. The table includes 2 million to 3 million clones, approximately 93% detected once. The sample was naive CD4+ T cells from PBMCs. Subset indicated: CD45RA+ positively selected. The receptor set was obtained from a young man in good health. Some clones in this sample may be carry-over from other donors' samples.

This chain connects TRBV27 to TRBJ1-2, with a weak D call TRBD1 (5 bases). The CDR3 totals 12 residues. CDR1 and CDR2 (germline): MNHEY, SMNVEV (reference sequence). The CDR3 bases are TGTGCTAATTTGGCCCAGGGACCTGGCTACACCTTC. Translation gives CANLAQGPGYTF.

The chain employs TRBV5-1 and TRBJ2-7, with 8 bases aligning to TRBD1. After removal of 3 bases from V and 7 bases from J, the junction contained 9 bases not matched to a gene. In germline, CDR1 is SGHRS, CDR2 YFSETQ. This CDR3 is 14 amino acids long. The chain's CDR3 is CASSSGTGLEEQYF. CDR3 sequence (DNA): TGCGCCAGCAGCTCCGGGACAGGCCTTGAAGAGCAGTACTTC.